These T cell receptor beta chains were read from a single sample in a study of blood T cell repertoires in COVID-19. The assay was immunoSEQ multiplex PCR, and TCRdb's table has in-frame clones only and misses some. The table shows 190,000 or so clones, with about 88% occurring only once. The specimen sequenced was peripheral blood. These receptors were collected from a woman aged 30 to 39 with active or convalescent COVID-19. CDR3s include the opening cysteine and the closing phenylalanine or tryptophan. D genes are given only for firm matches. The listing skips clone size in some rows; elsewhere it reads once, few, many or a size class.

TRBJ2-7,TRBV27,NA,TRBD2,TGTGCCAGCAGGACTAGCGGGAGTTTGGGGTCTAGCTACGAGCAGTACTTC,CASRTSGSLGSSYEQYF
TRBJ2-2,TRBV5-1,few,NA,TGCGCCAGCAGCTTGGGGACAGTGACCGGGGAGCTGTTTTTT,CASSLGTVTGELFF
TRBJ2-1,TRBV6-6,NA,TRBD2,TGTGCCAGCAGTCCCGGACTAGCGGGAGGCATGGGGAAGTTCTTC,CASSPGLAGGMGKFF
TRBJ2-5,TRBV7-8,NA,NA,TGTGCCACGACCTTCAATCGGGGGGAGACCCAGTACTTC,CATTFNRGETQYF
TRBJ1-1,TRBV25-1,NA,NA,TGTGCCAGCAGTGAGGAGGGTGTCGCTTTCTTT,CASSEEGVAFF
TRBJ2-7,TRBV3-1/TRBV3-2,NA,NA,TGTGCCAGCAGCCACAGGGTCAAAGGGGTGTACGAGCAGTACTTC,CASSHRVKGVYEQYF
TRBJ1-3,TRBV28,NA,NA,TGTGCCAGCAGTTCGGTAGGAAACACCATATATTTT,CASSSVGNTIYF
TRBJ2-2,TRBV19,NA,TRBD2,TGTGCCAGTACACAGACGGGGGGTCTGAGGACCGGGGAGCTGTTTTTT,CASTQTGGLRTGELFF
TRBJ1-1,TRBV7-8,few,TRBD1,TGTGCCAGCAGCCCCCGACAGGGGAGAAGACCCAGCACTGAAGCTTTCTTT,CASSPRQGRRPSTEAFF
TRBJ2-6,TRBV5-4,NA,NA,TGTGCCAGCAGCTTGGGAGAATTGAGGGGGGCCAACGTCCTGACTTTC,CASSLGELRGANVLTF
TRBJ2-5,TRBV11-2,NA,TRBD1,TGTGCCAGCAGTTACTATGACAGGGGAGAGACCCAGTACTTC,CASSYYDRGETQYF
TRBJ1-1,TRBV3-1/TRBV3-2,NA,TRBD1,TGTGCCAGCAGCCCACGGACAGGGGAAGCTTTCTTT,CASSPRTGEAFF
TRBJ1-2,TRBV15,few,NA,TGTGCCACCAGCAGCCTGACCAGGTCGATTTACTATGGCTACACCTTC,CATSSLTRSIYYGYTF
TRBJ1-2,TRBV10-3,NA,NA,TGTGCCATCAGTGAGTCACAGATCTATGGCTACACCTTC,CAISESQIYGYTF
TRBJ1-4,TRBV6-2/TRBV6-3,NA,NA,TGTGCCAGCAGTTACTCATTTGCAGATGAAAAACTGTTTTTT,CASSYSFADEKLFF
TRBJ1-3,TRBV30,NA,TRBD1,TGTGCCTGGAGTCCACAGGGGTCCGGAAACACCATATATTTT,CAWSPQGSGNTIYF
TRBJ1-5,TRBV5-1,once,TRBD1,TGCGCCAGCAGCCCCGGGACAGGGGATCAGCCCCAGCATTTT,CASSPGTGDQPQHF
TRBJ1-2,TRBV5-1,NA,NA,TGCGCCAGCAGCTTGACGGGGGAGTACGGCTACACCTTC,CASSLTGEYGYTF
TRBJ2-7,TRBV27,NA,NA,TGTGCCAGCAGTTCTCCCAGGGACGAGCAGTACTTC,CASSSPRDEQYF
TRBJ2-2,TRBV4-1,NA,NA,TGCGCCAGCAGCCAGCTAGGACAGAACACCGGGGAGCTGTTTTTT,CASSQLGQNTGELFF
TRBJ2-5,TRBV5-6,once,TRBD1,TGTGCCAGCAAACCGACAGGGGGGGAGACCCAGTACTTC,CASKPTGGETQYF
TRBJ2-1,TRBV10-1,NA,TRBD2,TGCGCCAGCAGTGTTACCCCCGAGACTAGCGGGAGGATCGACAATGAGCAGTTCTTC,CASSVTPETSGRIDNEQFF
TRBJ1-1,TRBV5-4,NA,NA,TGTGCCAGCAACCGAGATACAACGACGGGAAACACTGAAGCTTTCTTT,CASNRDTTTGNTEAFF
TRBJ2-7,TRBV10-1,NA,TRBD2,TGCGCCAGCAGTGAAGGGCTAGCGGGTCAGTACTTC,CASSEGLAGQYF